This T cell receptor (beta chain) originates from a study of CD8 T cells in ankylosing spondylitis. Points from the study as a whole: Prior literature has documented some motif variants in synovial fluid and blood from reactive arthritis. Disease-linked clones reportedly concentrated significantly in matched ankylosing spondylitis synovial fluid. For ankylosing spondylitis blood, a TCR beta motif of seven to nine highly homologous variants appeared characteristic.

V was pared by 4 bases and J by 6 bases, with 9 bases of the junction left unmatched. Germline loops: CDR1 DFQATT, CDR2 SNEGSKA (reference sequence). The CDR3 covers 14 residues. Quantitative 5'-RACE with molecular barcodes was used to make the TCR beta libraries. TCRdb reprocessed the 5' RACE reads via MiXCR and lists one record per CDR3 protein. Here the sample spans 450,000 or so distinct CDR3 sequences, approximately 26% being singletons. This clonotype was found a few times. Its antigen is unidentified. Specimen: blood, either unsorted or a sorted T cell fraction (not recorded which). The chain uses TRBV20-1 and TRBJ1-3, with 7 bases matching TRBD1. The origin of this receptor is a male donor with ankylosing spondylitis. The CDR3 nucleotides read TGCAGTGCTACGGGACAGCGCCATGAAAACACCATATATTTT. Its protein is CSATGQRHENTIYF.